The 17 T cell receptor beta chains reported below all come from one sample, sequenced in a study of regulatory T cells in long-lasting Graves disease. Time point given: newly diagnosed GD, antithyroid drugs for less than 3 months. Isolated PBMC RNA provided the starting material for the TCR library. TCR beta libraries were built with iRepertoire HTBI primers and Arm-PCR of CDR3 regions. A single record per CDR3 protein comes from TCRdb applying MiXCR to the multiplex PCR reads. The repertoire includes roughly 400,000 distinct CDR3 sequences, approximately 15% of them detected once, and under 9% sits in the top ten. These records were also assigned to another study, of T cells in Graves' hyperthyroidism and ophthalmopathy.

The starting material was peripheral blood mononuclear cells (PBMCs), obtained at new diagnosis, from a patient treated with antithyroid drugs. All receptors derive from a woman aged 40 to 50 with Graves disease.

This sequence joins TRBV7-8 and TRBJ1-3; D uncertain. The CDR3 contains 13 residues. The germline gives CDR1 SGHVS, CDR2 FQNEAQ. The germline V and J ends were trimmed by 3 bases and 3 bases, with 6 bases remaining between them. CDR3 sequence (DNA): TGTGCCAGCAGCTTTGCGGTTGGAAACACCATATATTTT. Protein product: CASSFAVGNTIYF.

This clonotype has a handful of counts. CDR3 in amino acids: CASRTTAQETQYF. The CDR3 nucleotides are TGCGCCAGCAGGACGACAGCCCAAGAGACCCAGTACTTC. The rearrangement joins TRBV5-1 to TRBJ2-5; TRBD1 is a possible D gene (5 bases). This CDR3 comprises 13 residues. Trimming left V 5 bases short and J 1 base short, with 9 bases between. Germline loops: CDR1 SGHRS, CDR2 YFSETQ.

The chain is built from TRBV5-6 and TRBJ2-1; no definite D call. Trimming took 4 bases from V and 8 from J, leaving 19 bases between them. This CDR3 comprises 15 residues. Germline V lookup: CDR1 SGHDT, CDR2 YYEEEE. Here the CDR3 reads CASSPFRTGSHEQFF. In DNA, the CDR3 is TGTGCCAGCAGCCCGTTTCGCACTGGGTCCCATGAGCAGTTCTTC.

The rearrangement uses TRBV12-3 or TRBV12-4 and TRBJ1-6; D uncertain. V dropped 2 bases and J dropped 7 bases, with 6 bases sitting between them. The CDR3 contains 13 residues. CDR3 residues: CASSLTENSPLHF. CDR3 DNA sequence: TGTGCCAGCAGTTTAACCGAGAATTCACCCCTCCACTTT.

This clonotype was found many times. The chain uses TRBV27 and TRBJ2-1; D might be TRBD1 (6 bases). CDR1 and CDR2 from the germline V gene are MNHEY and SMNVEV (reference sequence). The CDR3 totals 13 residues. V lost 6 bases, J lost 2 bases, and 8 bases lay in between. In DNA, the CDR3 is TGTGCCAGCAGAACAGGGACCTACAATGAGCAGTTCTTC. Translating it yields CASRTGTYNEQFF.

In its sample, this clonotype was seen a few times. The J gene is TRBJ2-6, the V gene TRBV25-1, with a possible D match to TRBD1 (5 bases). There are 16 residues in the CDR3. V lost 1 base and J 0 bases, leaving 7 bases between the germline ends. Germline CDR1 is MGHDK and CDR2 is SYGVNS. DNA for the CDR3: TGTGCCAGCAGTGAATTACAGGCCTCTGGGGCCAACGTCCTGACTTTC. This codes for CASSELQASGANVLTF. Full variable domain (outside the CDR3, taken from reference TRBV25-1 and TRBJ2-6): EADIYQTPRYLVIGTGKKITLECSQTMGHDKMYWYQQDPGMELHLIHYSYGVNSTEKGDLSSESTVSRIRTEHFPLTLESARPSHTSQYLCASSELQASGANVLTFGAGSRLTVL.

This clonotype was recorded many times. The chain joins TRBV13 to TRBJ2-3; tentative D call: TRBD1 (5 bases). The V gene's germline CDR1 is PRHDT and CDR2 FYEKMQ (reference sequence). CDR3 length: 16 residues. The ends were cut back, 3 bases at V and 0 bases at J, with 13 bases in the middle. The CDR3: CASSFDIDSSTDTQYF. CDR3 DNA sequence: TGTGCCAGCAGCTTCGACATAGACAGCAGCACAGATACGCAGTATTTT.

This clonotype was counted between two and nine times. The genes are TRBV15 and TRBJ1-4; D remains unclear. Per germline, CDR1 LNHNV and CDR2 YYDKDF (reference sequence). The V end was cut by 0 bases, the J end by 8 bases, with 10 bases between. This CDR3 has 14 residues. This CDR3 is CATSRDRVGEKLFF. The CDR3 DNA follows: TGTGCCACCAGCAGAGATCGAGTTGGCGAAAAACTGTTTTTT.

This clonotype was seen repeatedly, ten times or more. Written as DNA, the CDR3 is TGTGCCAGCAGCCCGAGTCACTCCTACAATGAGCAGTTCTTC. Translating it yields CASSPSHSYNEQFF. The chain combines TRBV12-3 or TRBV12-4 with TRBJ2-1; D gene unclear. V lost 6 bases and J lost 0, with 9 bases in between. This CDR3 is built from 14 residues.

The V gene is TRBV9, the J gene TRBJ1-2; the D gene is possibly TRBD1 (6 bases). This CDR3 contains 16 residues. Germline V gene sequence: CDR1 SGDLS, CDR2 YYNGEE. Trimming left V 4 bases short and J 1 base short, with 17 bases between. The CDR3 spells CASSNSPGENNYGYTF. The CDR3 nucleotides are TGTGCCAGCAGCAACAGTCCAGGGGAAAATAACTATGGCTACACCTTC.

The chain is built from TRBV20-1 and TRBJ2-7; 11 nucleotides match TRBD2. Per germline, CDR1 DFQATT and CDR2 SNEGSKA (reference sequence). V was clipped by 6 bases and J by 2 bases; unmatched bases: 9. The CDR3 spans 15 residues. CDR3 sequence reads: CSARLLAGGTYEQYF. CDR3 nucleotide sequence: TGCAGTGCGCGGCTCCTAGCGGGAGGAACCTACGAGCAGTACTTC.

This clonotype was seen many times. This chain joins TRBV28 and TRBJ2-7; 10 nucleotides match TRBD1. The germline V gene encodes CDR1 MDHEN and CDR2 SYDVKM. The CDR3 loop spans 15 amino acids. V lost 5 bases and J lost 2; bases outside the gene matches: 6. CDR3 amino acids: CASSLSGTGAYEQYF. The CDR3 nucleotides are TGTGCCAGCAGTCTAAGTGGGACAGGGGCCTACGAGCAGTACTTC.

This clonotype was seen at least ten times. The V call is TRBV11-3, the J call TRBJ2-1; possible D gene TRBD2, 7 bases. This CDR3 is built from 13 residues. V was pared by 3 bases and J by 9 bases, with 12 bases between. Germline loops: CDR1 SGHNT, CDR2 YENEEA. The CDR3 region has the DNA TGTGCCAGCAGCTTCACGGGGGGCGGTGAGCAGTTCTTC. Protein: CASSFTGGGEQFF. Based on the CDR3 plus reference TRBV11-3 and TRBJ2-1, the full variable domain is EAGVVQSPRYKIIEKKQPVAFWCNPISGHNTLYWYLQNLGQGPELLIRYENEEAVDDSQLPKDRFSAERLKGVDSTLKIQPAELGDSAVYLCASSFTGGGEQFFGPGTRLTVL.

This clonotype was picked up many times. This chain joins TRBV6-2 or TRBV6-3 and TRBJ2-1, with 7 bases identical to TRBD1. The V and J ends lost 2 bases and 7 bases, in that order; junction bases with no gene match: 8. This CDR3 region has 15 residues. The germline CDR1 and CDR2 sequences are MNHEY and SVGEGT. The chain's CDR3 is CASSYDEGARNEQFF. CDR3 nucleotide sequence: TGTGCCAGCAGTTACGACGAGGGGGCTCGGAATGAGCAGTTCTTC.

This sequence joins TRBV10-2 and TRBJ2-7; D ambiguous. This CDR3 contains 14 residues. Germline loops: CDR1 WSHSY, CDR2 SAAADI. The V end was cut by 4 bases, the J end by 6 bases, with 16 bases between. The CDR3 here is CASSGESESAEQYF. CDR3 sequence (DNA): TGCGCCAGCAGTGGAGAGAGTGAATCGGCCGAGCAGTACTTC.

This clonotype has just a few counts. CDR3 bases: TGCAGCGTTGATGGATTGGGGACCCAAGAGACCCAGTACTTC. Protein sequence: CSVDGLGTQETQYF. The chain carries TRBV29-1 and TRBJ2-5; D is tentatively TRBD1 or TRBD2 (5 bases each). The CDR3 totals 14 residues. V was shortened by 3 bases and J by 1 base, with 12 bases between the two germline ends. In germline, CDR1 is SQVTM, CDR2 ANQGSEA.

The rearrangement uses TRBV15 and TRBJ2-3; possibly TRBD1 or TRBD2 for D (6 bases each). The CDR3 consists of 17 residues. V shed 0 bases and J shed 3 bases, with 16 bases lying between them. CDR1 and CDR2 from the germline V gene are LNHNV and YYDKDF (reference sequence). CDR3 sequence (DNA): TGTGCCACCAGCAGAGATCTGGGGGGCTTGGTTACAGATACGCAGTATTTT. This encodes CATSRDLGGLVTDTQYF.